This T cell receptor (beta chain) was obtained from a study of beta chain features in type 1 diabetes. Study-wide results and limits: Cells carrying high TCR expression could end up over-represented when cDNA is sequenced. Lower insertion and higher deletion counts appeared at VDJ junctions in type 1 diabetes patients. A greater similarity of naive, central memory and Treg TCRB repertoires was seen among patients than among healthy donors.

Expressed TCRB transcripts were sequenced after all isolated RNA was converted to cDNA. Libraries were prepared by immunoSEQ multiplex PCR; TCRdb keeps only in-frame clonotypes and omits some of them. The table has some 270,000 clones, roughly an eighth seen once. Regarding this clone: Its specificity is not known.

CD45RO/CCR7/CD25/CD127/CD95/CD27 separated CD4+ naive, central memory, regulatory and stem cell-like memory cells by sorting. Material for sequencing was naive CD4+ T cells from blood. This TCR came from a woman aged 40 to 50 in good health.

CDR3 DNA sequence: TGTGCCAGCAGCTCCGCGGACTCCCAGTTCTTC. It translates to CASSSADSQFF. J is TRBJ2-1 and V is TRBV7-8; TRBD2 is a possible D gene (5 bases). V dropped 4 bases and J dropped 13 bases, with 11 bases sitting between them. CDR1 is SGHVS and CDR2 is FQNEAQ in the germline V gene. This CDR3 has 11 residues.